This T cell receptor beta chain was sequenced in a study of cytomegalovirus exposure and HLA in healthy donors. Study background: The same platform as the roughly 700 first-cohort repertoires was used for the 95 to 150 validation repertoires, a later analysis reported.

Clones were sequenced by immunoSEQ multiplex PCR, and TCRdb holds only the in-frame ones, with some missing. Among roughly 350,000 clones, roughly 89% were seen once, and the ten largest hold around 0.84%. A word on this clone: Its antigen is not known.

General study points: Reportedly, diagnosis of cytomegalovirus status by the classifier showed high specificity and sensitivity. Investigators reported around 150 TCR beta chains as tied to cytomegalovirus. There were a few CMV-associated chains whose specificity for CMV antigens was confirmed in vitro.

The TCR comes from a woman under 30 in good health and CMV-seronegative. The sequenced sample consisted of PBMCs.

The CDR3 bases are TGTGCCAGCAGCACCTCGGGTGCCTACGAGCAGTACTTC. It yields the protein CASSTSGAYEQYF. V gene TRBV11-2 combines with J gene TRBJ2-7; D gene ambiguous. V lost 5 bases and J 2 bases, leaving 10 bases between the germline ends. CDR3 length: 13 residues. CDR1 and CDR2 from the germline V gene are SGHAT and FQNNGV.